This T cell receptor beta chain was sequenced during a study of T cell repertoires in cytomegalovirus infection. Via MiXCR, TCRdb re-called the reads, giving one row per CDR3 protein. The sample carries around 310,000 distinct CDR3 sequences, about 17% recorded once. The CDR3 consists of 14 residues. Trimming removed 5 bases from V and 8 bases from J; junction bases left unmatched: 8. This clonotype was obtained from a human donor in good health (CMV status not recorded). Some clones in this sample may be carry-over from other donors' samples. The V and J genes are TRBV12-3 or TRBV12-4 and TRBJ2-2; 7 bases are a match to TRBD1. What was sequenced was PBMCs. In DNA, the CDR3 is TGTGCCAGCAGTACGAACAGGGGAGCGGGGGAGCTGTTTTTT. Translated, it gives CASSTNRGAGELFF.